Detailed here is one T cell receptor (beta chain). At one of its ends the junction is not consistent with the germline gene, which may arise from a read error. Germline V gene lookup returns CDR1 KGHSH and CDR2 LQKENI. CDR3 size: 16 residues. Authors' data handling: Reference gene primer amplification in the assay estimated nucleated cell counts. This table comes from immunoSEQ multiplex PCR, and its TCRdb copy is limited to in-frame clones, with some not included. V, J and clone size reflect that table, while D and trimming were determined from the DNA. The data contain 100,000 to 150,000 clones, approximately 82% of them singletons. The data were taken from a study of blood T cell repertoires in COVID-19. Study at large: Specimens from acute and convalescent COVID-19 originated in the United States, Italy and Spain. T cells, B-cell-depleted T cells, or PBMCs provided the cDNA or gDNA that served as material.

The V gene is TRBV18, the J gene TRBJ2-1; 11 nucleotides line up with TRBD2. Sequencing input: peripheral blood. The clonotype was recovered from a woman aged 45-59 years with acute or convalescent COVID-19. The CDR3 DNA reads TGTGCCAGCTCACCACTAACTAGCGGGAGCCCGGTGTATCTAGTCTTC. This codes for CASSPLTSGSPVYLVF.